The rows below give T cell receptor beta chains drawn from one sample of a study of T cells in localized non-small cell lung cancer. Sequencing used immunoSEQ multiplex PCR; TCRdb keeps in-frame clones, though not all of them. The sample has thousands of clones; 25% to 30% are singletons. The sample consisted of normal lung tissue next to the tumor, taken before any cancer treatment. All receptors derive from a man aged 35-69 years with stage I lung adenocarcinoma. CDR3s include the opening cysteine and the closing phenylalanine or tryptophan. D genes are given only for firm matches. Only part of the rows carry a size: once, few, many, or a class if the clone is expanded.

abundance,j_gene,v_gene,len,d_gene,CDR3aa,CDR3nt
NA,TRBJ1-2,TRBV19,15,TRBD1,CASSYTGVANYGYTF,TGTGCCAGTAGTTATACAGGGGTCGCTAACTATGGCTACACCTTC
few,TRBJ2-1,TRBV12-5,12,NA,CAYGVSYNEQFF,TGTGCTTACGGGGTCTCCTACAATGAGCAGTTCTTC
NA,TRBJ2-3,TRBV11-3,16,NA,CASSLAEGGGTGTQYF,TGTGCCAGCAGCCTCGCGGAAGGAGGGGGCACCGGTACGCAGTATTTT
few,TRBJ2-2,TRBV9,17,TRBD1,CASSEWDRPTNTGELFF,TGTGCCAGCAGCGAATGGGACAGGCCGACGAACACCGGGGAGCTGTTTTTT
NA,TRBJ2-7,TRBV29-1,12,NA,CSVRHGSYEQYF,TGCAGCGTTCGCCACGGTTCCTACGAGCAGTACTTC
medium-sized,TRBJ2-1,TRBV6-8,13,NA,CASSRDFLSEQFF,TGTGCCAGCAGTAGGGACTTCCTAAGTGAGCAGTTCTTC
few,TRBJ1-2,TRBV6-8,13,NA,CASTDSPNYGYTF,TGTGCCAGCACGGACAGCCCTAACTATGGCTACACCTTC
NA,TRBJ1-2,TRBV11-3,14,TRBD1,CASSLEGQEYGYTF,TGTGCCAGCAGCTTAGAGGGACAGGAGTATGGCTACACCTTC
NA,TRBJ2-7,TRBV9,16,NA,CASSPRGDTSSYEQYF,TGTGCCAGCAGCCCCCGCGGGGACACCAGCTCCTACGAGCAGTACTTC
NA,TRBJ1-5,TRBV19,12,NA,CASSIRPQPQHF,TGTGCCAGTAGTATCCGGCCTCAGCCCCAGCATTTT
NA,TRBJ2-2,TRBV19,16,NA,CASEGAGFTSTGELFF,TGTGCCAGTGAGGGAGCCGGTTTTACGTCCACCGGGGAGCTGTTTTTT
NA,TRBJ1-1,TRBV19,14,NA,CASSWGSGNTEAFF,TGTGCCAGTAGTTGGGGGTCCGGGAACACTGAAGCTTTCTTT
few,TRBJ1-1,TRBV18,16,TRBD1,CASSPRSGGANTEAFF,TGTGCCAGCTCACCAAGGTCAGGGGGCGCGAACACTGAAGCTTTCTTT
large,TRBJ2-6,TRBV9,16,NA,CASSVSGRSGANVLTF,TGTGCCAGCAGCGTATCAGGTCGGTCTGGGGCCAACGTCCTGACTTTC
NA,TRBJ1-6,TRBV6-8,15,TRBD1,CASKRGDRGSSPLHF,TGTGCCAGCAAGCGGGGGGACAGGGGATCTTCACCCCTCCACTTT
NA,TRBJ1-5,TRBV11-3,15,TRBD1,CASSSGQGEYQPQHF,TGTGCCAGCAGTTCTGGACAGGGAGAGTATCAGCCCCAGCATTTT
NA,TRBJ2-5,TRBV6-8,12,NA,CASSRKLETQYF,TGTGCCAGCAGTAGGAAATTAGAGACCCAGTACTTC
NA,TRBJ2-5,TRBV11-3,16,TRBD1,CASSLGGTGGAETQYF,TGTGCCAGCAGCTTAGGGGGGACAGGGGGCGCGGAGACCCAGTACTTC
NA,TRBJ1-1,TRBV5-1,18,NA,CASSLVGVGGRIDTEAFF,TGCGCCAGCAGCTTGGTGGGTGTCGGGGGGCGAATAGACACTGAAGCTTTCTTT
NA,TRBJ2-4,TRBV19,16,NA,CASSISGNFGKNIQYF,TGTGCCAGTAGTATATCAGGGAACTTCGGCAAAAACATTCAGTACTTC
NA,TRBJ1-5,TRBV19,17,TRBD1,CASSIDPGQVLNQPQHF,TGTGCCAGTAGTATAGATCCGGGACAGGTATTAAATCAGCCCCAGCATTTT
few,TRBJ2-5,TRBV6-8,15,TRBD2,CASSASGGVQETQYF,TGTGCCAGCAGTGCGAGCGGGGGGGTTCAAGAGACCCAGTACTTC
NA,TRBJ1-1,TRBV5-1,14,NA,CASSLDTGNTEAFF,TGCGCCAGCAGCTTGGATACAGGGAACACTGAAGCTTTCTTT
few,TRBJ2-1,TRBV14,11,NA,CASSQLYEQFF,TGTGCCAGCAGCCAATTGTACGAGCAGTTCTTC
medium-sized,TRBJ2-7,TRBV11-3,16,NA,CASSFPGAGTKGEQYF,TGTGCCAGCAGCTTTCCGGGGGCCGGGACAAAGGGCGAGCAGTACTTC
medium-sized,TRBJ2-3,TRBV6-8,15,TRBD2,CASSDSSGGTDTQYF,TGTGCCAGCAGTGACTCTAGCGGGGGCACAGATACGCAGTATTTT
NA,TRBJ1-2,TRBV10-3,14,NA,CAISESIQREGYTF,TGTGCCATCAGTGAGTCGATACAGAGGGAGGGCTACACCTTC
once,TRBJ2-3,TRBV5-1,15,NA,CASSLVRTVTDTQYF,TGCGCCAGCAGCTTGGTGAGGACAGTCACAGATACGCAGTATTTT
NA,TRBJ2-3,TRBV19,15,TRBD1,CASSSQQGAGDTQYF,TGTGCCAGTAGTAGTCAACAGGGGGCAGGGGATACGCAGTATTTT
few,TRBJ2-7,TRBV9,13,NA,CASSLSERDEQYF,TGTGCCAGCAGCTTAAGCGAGCGGGACGAGCAGTACTTC
large,TRBJ2-7,TRBV29-1,12,NA,CSARTLSYEQYF,TGCAGCGCCCGGACACTATCCTACGAGCAGTACTTC
NA,TRBJ1-1,TRBV9,14,NA,CASSPVGGNTEAFF,TGTGCCAGCAGCCCCGTTGGCGGGAACACTGAAGCTTTCTTT
NA,TRBJ2-7,TRBV18,15,TRBD1,CASSPGQGEVYEQYF,TGTGCCAGCTCACCGGGACAGGGTGAAGTTTACGAGCAGTACTTC
NA,TRBJ1-2,TRBV9,13,TRBD1,CASTAGQAYGYTF,TGTGCCAGCACCGCAGGACAGGCCTATGGCTACACCTTC